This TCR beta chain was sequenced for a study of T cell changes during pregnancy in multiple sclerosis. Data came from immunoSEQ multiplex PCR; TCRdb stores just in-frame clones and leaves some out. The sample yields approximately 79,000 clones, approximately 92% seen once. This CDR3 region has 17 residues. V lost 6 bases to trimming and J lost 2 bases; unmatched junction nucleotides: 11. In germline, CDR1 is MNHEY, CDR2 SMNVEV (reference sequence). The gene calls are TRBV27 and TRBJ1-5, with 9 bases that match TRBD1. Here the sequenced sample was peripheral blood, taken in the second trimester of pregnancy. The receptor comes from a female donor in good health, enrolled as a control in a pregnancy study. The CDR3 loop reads CASRPLRDRVGNQPQHF. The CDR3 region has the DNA TGTGCCAGCAGACCACTCCGGGACAGGGTTGGCAATCAGCCCCAGCATTTT.